What follows are 28 T cell receptor beta chains derived from one specimen sequenced in a study of blood T cell repertoires in COVID-19. Here immunoSEQ multiplex PCR was the method, and the copy in TCRdb shows in-frame clones only, minus some. The data hold 95,000 to 150,000 clones, with around 88% observed a single time. Material for sequencing was peripheral blood. The receptors shown here come from a woman aged 45-59 years with active or convalescent COVID-19.

This sequence joins TRBV7-2 and TRBJ2-1; TRBD2 matches at 8 bases. Germline V CDR1 and CDR2: SGHTA, FQGNSA. J gave up 5 bases and V 1 base, and 7 bases lay outside the gene matches. The CDR3 has 16 residues. The CDR3 reads CASSLVGGRTNNEQFF. For the CDR3, the DNA is TGTGCCAGCAGCTTAGTAGGCGGGAGGACCAACAATGAGCAGTTCTTC.

The chain is built from TRBV28 and TRBJ2-1; TRBD2 aligns across 10 bases. The CDR3 has 15 amino acids. Trimming cost V 2 bases and J 7 bases; bases outside gene matches: 5. The germline CDR1 and CDR2 sequences are MDHEN and SYDVKM. The CDR3 DNA sequence: TGTGCCAGCAGTTTAATAGCGGGAGGCGGTAATGAGCAGTTCTTC. It yields the protein CASSLIAGGGNEQFF.

This clone was seen just once. The gene calls are TRBV7-9 and TRBJ2-4; D is unclear. The V gene lost 1 base and the J gene lost 0 bases, with 16 bases spanning the gap. Per germline, CDR1 SEHNR and CDR2 FQNEAQ (reference sequence). The CDR3 sequence is 18 residues long. The CDR3 sequence: CASSLDSSYSLAKNIQYF. The CDR3 nucleotides are TGTGCCAGCAGCTTAGATTCCTCGTATTCACTAGCCAAAAACATTCAGTACTTC.

The chain links TRBV7-2 to TRBJ2-3; possible D gene TRBD2, 6 bases. The length of the CDR3 is 16 residues. V gave up 4 bases and J gave up 0 bases, with 14 bases separating them. From germline, CDR1 is SGHTA and CDR2 FQGNSA. The CDR3 protein is CASSYGTRQSTDTQYF. The CDR3 bases are TGTGCCAGCAGCTACGGGACTCGACAGAGCACAGATACGCAGTATTTT.

The chain has TRBV28 and TRBJ1-6; 7 nucleotides align to TRBD1. The V gene end was trimmed by 10 bases and the J gene end by 2 bases; junction bases not matched to a gene: 8. Per germline, CDR1 MDHEN and CDR2 SYDVKM. This CDR3 spans 15 amino acids. DNA of the CDR3: TGTGCCACCCGGGGACAGTTGACCTATAATTCACCCCTCCACTTT. Translation gives CATRGQLTYNSPLHF.

The V and J genes are TRBV7-9 and TRBJ2-1, with D maybe TRBD2 (5 bases). Germline V CDR1 and CDR2: SEHNR, FQNEAQ (reference sequence). The CDR3 is 15 residues long. Between the trimmed V and J ends, which lost 1 base and 8 bases, there was a span of 15 bases. The CDR3 DNA reads TGTGCCAGCAGCTTAGGGGAGTCTGGCCGGGATGAGCAGTTCTTC. This sequence encodes CASSLGESGRDEQFF.

The V call is TRBV20-1, the J call TRBJ2-7, with D maybe TRBD1 (6 bases). Germline-derived CDR1 and CDR2 are DFQATT and SNEGSKA (reference sequence). This CDR3 contains 10 residues. The germline V and J ends were trimmed by 6 bases and 7 bases, with 10 bases remaining between them. CDR3 amino acids: CSARGGEQYF. Here the CDR3 DNA reads TGCAGTGCCCGAGGGGGTGAGCAGTACTTC.

Here the CDR3 DNA reads TGTGCCTGGAGTGTGAAGGGGGGCAATCAGCCCCAGCATTTT. Residues: CAWSVKGGNQPQHF. The rearrangement uses TRBV30 and TRBJ1-5; the D gene is possibly TRBD1 (6 bases). The CDR3 consists of 14 residues. In germline, CDR1 is GTSNPN, CDR2 SVGIG (reference sequence). With 0 bases removed from V and 2 bases from J, the gap between germline ends came to 8 bases.

The chain combines TRBV7-8 with TRBJ2-3, with D possibly TRBD2 on 5 matching bases. The CDR3 spans 13 residues. Trimming stripped 5 bases from V and 0 bases from J, with 6 bases between. Germline V gene data show CDR1 as SGHVS and CDR2 as FQNEAQ. The chain's CDR3 is CASSRGSTDTQYF. CDR3 DNA: TGTGCCAGCAGCCGCGGGAGCACAGATACGCAGTATTTT. Looking up the rest from reference TRBV7-8 and TRBJ2-3 gives the full variable domain: GAGVSQSPRYKVAKRGQDVALRCDPISGHVSLFWYQQALGQGPEFLTYFQNEAQLDKSGLPSDRFFAERPEGSVSTLKIQRTQQEDSAVYLCASSRGSTDTQYFGPGTRLTVL.

The chain links TRBV24-1 to TRBJ2-3; 9 positions match TRBD2. Germline CDR1 KGHDR, CDR2 SFDVKD. The junction had 6 bases not matched to a gene; V was cut back by 9 bases and J by 6 bases. CDR3 length: 13 residues. Written as DNA, the CDR3 is TGTGCCACCTCCACTAGCGGGTGGGATACGCAGTATTTT. Translating gives CATSTSGWDTQYF.

The chain has TRBV7-2 and TRBJ1-1, with D hard to call. Trimming shortened V by 8 bases and J by 4 bases, and 14 bases separated the two germline ends. CDR3 length: 13 amino acids. In germline, CDR1 is SGHTA, CDR2 FQGNSA. CDR3 nucleotides: TGTGCCAGCCGAACTATTATGAGCACTGAAGCTTTCTTT. As protein: CASRTIMSTEAFF.

This chain uses TRBV19 with TRBJ2-7; TRBD2 matches at 11 bases. V shed 6 bases, J shed 3 bases, and the junction held 7 bases outside the gene matches. The V gene's germline CDR1 is LNHDA and CDR2 SQIVND (reference sequence). CDR3 length: 15 amino acids. The CDR3 sequence is CASRTLAGGRYEQYF. CDR3 nucleotide sequence: TGTGCCAGTAGGACCCTAGCGGGAGGTCGCTACGAGCAGTACTTC.

The chain carries TRBV14 and TRBJ1-2, with a tentative D call TRBD1 (5 bases). The germline gives CDR1 SGHDN, CDR2 FVKESK. Trimming took off 2 bases at V and 2 bases at J, with 12 bases between the two ends. The CDR3 totals 15 residues. The CDR3 DNA follows: TGTGCCAGCAGCCAACTTTCCAGGGCCAACTATGGCTACACCTTC. Its protein is CASSQLSRANYGYTF.

This chain joins TRBV27 and TRBJ2-1, with 8 nucleotides matching TRBD2. V shed 5 bases and J 9 bases; nucleotides not matched to a gene: 15. Germline assignment: CDR1 MNHEY and CDR2 SMNVEV (reference sequence). This CDR3 is built from 16 residues. CDR3 in amino acids: CASSTLAGHLGSEQFF. CDR3 bases: TGTGCCAGCAGTACCCTAGCGGGTCACCTCGGGAGTGAGCAGTTCTTC.

The genes are TRBV28 and TRBJ2-1, with TRBD2 matching over 10 bases. The CDR3 extends over 17 amino acids. Germline loops: CDR1 MDHEN, CDR2 SYDVKM. The V gene end was trimmed by 2 bases and the J gene end by 4 bases; junction bases not matched to a gene: 8. CDR3 sequence reads: CASSLLLAGVMYNEQFF. DNA of the CDR3: TGTGCCAGCAGTTTACTGCTAGCGGGAGTCATGTACAATGAGCAGTTCTTC.

The V gene is TRBV5-4, the J gene TRBJ1-1; D unclear. The CDR3 has 12 residues. Per the germline V gene, CDR1 is SGHNT and CDR2 is YYREEE (reference sequence). V lost 3 bases and J lost 11, with 14 bases in between. The DNA for the CDR3 is TGTGCCAGCAGCTCTGTTGGGGAGAGGGCTTTCTTT. Its protein is CASSSVGERAFF. The full variable domain, with the rest looked up from reference TRBV5-4 and TRBJ1-1, is ETGVTQSPTHLIKTRGQQVTLRCSSQSGHNTVSWYQQALGQGPQFIFQYYREEENGRGNFPPRFSGLQFPNYSSELNVNALELDDSALYLCASSSVGERAFFGQGTRLTVV.

The CDR3 reads CAWSITGLSGANVLTF. The CDR3 coding sequence is TGTGCCTGGAGTATCACAGGGCTCTCTGGGGCCAACGTCCTGACTTTC. This sequence joins TRBV30 and TRBJ2-6, with a weak D call TRBD1 (6 bases). The V end was cut by 2 bases, the J end by 0 bases, with 11 bases between. The CDR3 loop spans 16 amino acids. Germline loops: CDR1 GTSNPN, CDR2 SVGIG (reference sequence).

The CDR3 loop reads CASSSDRVETQYF. CDR3 DNA sequence: TGTGCCAGCTCATCAGACAGGGTAGAGACCCAGTACTTC. The chain is built from TRBV18 and TRBJ2-5, with 7 positions matching TRBD1. V was clipped by 5 bases and J by 4 bases; unmatched bases: 4. The germline V gene has CDR1 KGHSH and CDR2 LQKENI. The length of the CDR3 is 13 residues.

The chain employs TRBV5-6 and TRBJ2-1; the match to TRBD2 covers 8 bases. In germline, CDR1 is SGHDT, CDR2 YYEEEE. Trimming cost V 1 base and J 3 bases; bases outside gene matches: 9. The CDR3 is 17 amino acids. The CDR3 region has the DNA TGTGCCAGCAGCTTGCCCGGACTAGCCGGGAGCTACAATGAGCAGTTCTTC. It specifies CASSLPGLAGSYNEQFF.

The chain joins TRBV28 to TRBJ2-3; 9 bases line up with TRBD2. The trim removed 5 bases at V and 1 base at J, leaving 7 bases unmatched. From germline, CDR1 is MDHEN and CDR2 SYDVKM. This CDR3 has 16 amino acids. In DNA form, the CDR3 reads TGTGCCAGCAGTCAGCCGACTAGCGGCGGCACAGATACGCAGTATTTT. Translating it yields CASSQPTSGGTDTQYF.

This chain joins TRBV12-5 and TRBJ1-5; D unresolved. CDR1 and CDR2 from the germline V gene are LGHNT and FRNRAP. CDR3 length equals 16 residues. V dropped 5 bases and J dropped 3 bases, with 17 bases sitting between them. This chain's CDR3 is CASGPPRDLSNQPQHF. CDR3 coding DNA: TGTGCTAGTGGTCCCCCCCGAGATCTGTCCAATCAGCCCCAGCATTTT.

V and J are TRBV27 and TRBJ2-2; 11 nucleotides align to TRBD2. With 5 bases clipped from V and 4 bases from J, the junction kept 15 bases outside the gene matches. Per germline, CDR1 MNHEY and CDR2 SMNVEV (reference sequence). The CDR3 spans 19 residues. CDR3 DNA: TGTGCCAGCAGTAAATATCTCTTGCTAGCGGGAGGTCCCACCGGGGAGCTGTTTTTT. It is translated as CASSKYLLLAGGPTGELFF.

The J gene is TRBJ2-7, the V gene TRBV4-1; D gene unclear. CDR1 is MGHRA, CDR2 YSYEKL, per germline. The CDR3 covers 15 residues. The V gene lost 1 base and the J gene lost 3 bases, with 13 bases spanning the gap. CDR3 nucleotide sequence: TGCGCCAGCAGCCAAGTCGGCGGAAAGCACTACGAGCAGTACTTC. This encodes CASSQVGGKHYEQYF.

J is TRBJ2-1 and V is TRBV5-4; 12 bases align to TRBD1. With V trimmed by 3 bases and J by 5 bases, 6 bases remained unmatched. This CDR3 has 16 residues. In germline, CDR1 is SGHNT, CDR2 YYREEE (reference sequence). The CDR3 loop is CASSSPRDRGHNEQFF. The CDR3, as DNA: TGTGCCAGCAGCTCTCCCCGGGACAGGGGGCACAATGAGCAGTTCTTC.

The chain links TRBV4-3 to TRBJ2-1, with 12 bases lining up with TRBD2. CDR1 and CDR2 from the germline V gene are LGHNA and YSLEER. The CDR3 consists of 19 residues. The V and J ends lost 1 base and 0 bases, in that order; junction bases with no gene match: 7. The CDR3 here is CASSQGLAGGKSSYNEQFF. The CDR3 nucleotides read TGCGCCAGCAGCCAAGGTCTAGCGGGAGGGAAGAGCTCCTACAATGAGCAGTTCTTC.

The CDR3 sequence is CASSLSRLRSPLHF. In nucleotides, the CDR3 is TGTGCCAGCAGCCTTTCGAGATTGCGATCACCCCTCCACTTT. This chain uses TRBV6-2 or TRBV6-3 with TRBJ1-6; no firm D call. Trimming removed 6 bases from V and 10 bases from J, with 16 bases in between. Germline CDR1 and CDR2: MNHEY and SVGEGT. This CDR3 region has 14 residues.

The V gene is TRBV7-2, the J gene TRBJ2-7; TRBD2 agrees at 10 bases. Germline CDR1 and CDR2: SGHTA and FQGNSA. V lost 1 base, J lost 12 bases, and 3 bases stayed unmatched. This CDR3 comprises 12 residues. The CDR3 nucleotides are TGTGCCAGCAGCTTAGGGCTAGCGGGAGTGTACTTC. Residues: CASSLGLAGVYF.

V is TRBV6-2 or TRBV6-3 and J is TRBJ1-2; D is unclear. CDR1 and CDR2 from the germline V gene are MNHEY and SVGEGT. V was cut by 5 bases and J by 0 bases, with 13 bases left in between. The CDR3 sequence is 15 residues long. CDR3 sequence reads: CASSLGLSSNYGYTF. The CDR3 bases are TGTGCCAGCAGTCTTGGACTGTCGTCTAACTATGGCTACACCTTC.